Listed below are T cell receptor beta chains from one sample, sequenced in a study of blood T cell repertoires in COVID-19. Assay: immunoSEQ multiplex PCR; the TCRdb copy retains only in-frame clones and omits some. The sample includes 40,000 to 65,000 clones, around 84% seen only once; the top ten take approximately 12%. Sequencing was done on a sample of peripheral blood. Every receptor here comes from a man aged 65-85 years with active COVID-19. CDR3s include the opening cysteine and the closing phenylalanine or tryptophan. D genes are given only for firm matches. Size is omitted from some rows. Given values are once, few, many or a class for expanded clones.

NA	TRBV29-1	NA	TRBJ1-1	TGCAGCGTGGACAGCGAAATTGACACTGAAGCTTTCTTT	CSVDSEIDTEAFF
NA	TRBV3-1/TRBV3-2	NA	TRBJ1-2	TGTGCCAGCAGCCAATGGACAGAAGCTAACTATGGCTACACCTTC	CASSQWTEANYGYTF
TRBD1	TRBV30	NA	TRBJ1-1	TGTGCCTGGGGACAGGGAAGGGGCACTGAAGCTTTCTTT	CAWGQGRGTEAFF
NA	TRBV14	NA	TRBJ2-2	TGTGCCAGCAGCTCCCGGGGAACGAACACCGGGGAGCTGTTTTTT	CASSSRGTNTGELFF
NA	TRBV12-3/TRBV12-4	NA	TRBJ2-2	TGTGCCAGCAGTTGGCGGGTCTCCGGGGAGCTGTTTTTT	CASSWRVSGELFF
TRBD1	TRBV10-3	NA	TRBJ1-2	TGTGCCATCAGTGAGTCCGCAGGGACAGGGGGTTCCTATGGCTACACCTTC	CAISESAGTGGSYGYTF
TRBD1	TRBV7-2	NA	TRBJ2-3	TGTGCCAGCAGCAAGGGGGCAGGGACAGATACGCAGTATTTT	CASSKGAGTDTQYF
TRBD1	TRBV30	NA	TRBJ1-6	TGTGCCTGGACTAATTCCGGGACAGGGAGGGGGAATTCACCCCTCCACTTT	CAWTNSGTGRGNSPLHF
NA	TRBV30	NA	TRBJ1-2	TGTGCCTGGAGTGTTTCATCCTATGGCTACACCTTC	CAWSVSSYGYTF
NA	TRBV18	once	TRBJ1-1	TGTGCCAGCTCACCTGCGGCGGAGAGGGCTTTCTTT	CASSPAAERAFF
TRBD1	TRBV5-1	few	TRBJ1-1	TGCGCCAGCAGCCGAACGACAGGGATGAACACTGAAGCTTTCTTT	CASSRTTGMNTEAFF
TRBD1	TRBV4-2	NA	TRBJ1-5	TGTGCCAGCAGCCCGGGACAGGGGAGTGCTCAGCCCCAGCATTTT	CASSPGQGSAQPQHF
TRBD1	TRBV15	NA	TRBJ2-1	TGTGCCACCAGCAGAGATCCCGGGACAGGGGCGAATGAGCAGTTCTTC	CATSRDPGTGANEQFF
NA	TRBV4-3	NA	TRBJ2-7	TGCGCCAGCCGCCGGGGAAGTCAGGAGGGCGAGCAGTACTTC	CASRRGSQEGEQYF
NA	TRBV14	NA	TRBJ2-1	TGTGCCAGCAGCCAAGAACTCCCAGGGGCGGGTGAGCAGTTCTTC	CASSQELPGAGEQFF
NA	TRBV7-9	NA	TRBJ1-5	TGTGCCAGCAGCTGGGATCAGGGACAGCCCCAGCATTTT	CASSWDQGQPQHF
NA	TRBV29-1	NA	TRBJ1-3	TGCAGCGCTCAGGGTTCTGGAAACACCATATATTTT	CSAQGSGNTIYF
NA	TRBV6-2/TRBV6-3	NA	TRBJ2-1	TGTGCCAGCAGTTACGGGGGGACCTACAATGAGCAGTTCTTC	CASSYGGTYNEQFF
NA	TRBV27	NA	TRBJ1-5	TGTGCCAGCAGTGTTCAGGGTAATCAGCCCCAGCATTTT	CASSVQGNQPQHF
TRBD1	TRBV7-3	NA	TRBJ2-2	TGTGCCAGCAGTAGGACAGGGGCGGACACCGGGGAGCTGTTTTTT	CASSRTGADTGELFF
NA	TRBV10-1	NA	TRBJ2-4	TGCGCCAGCAGTGACCCTCAGGCTTCCAAAAACATTCAGTACTTC	CASSDPQASKNIQYF
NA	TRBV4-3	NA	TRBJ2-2	TGCGCCAGCAGCCAAGATCCAGTGAACACCGGGGAGCTGTTTTTT	CASSQDPVNTGELFF
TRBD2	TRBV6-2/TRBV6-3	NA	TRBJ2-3	TGTGCCAGCAGTTACACATCACGGACTAGCGGCAGCACAGATACGCAGTATTTT	CASSYTSRTSGSTDTQYF
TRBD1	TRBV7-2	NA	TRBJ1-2	TGTGCCAGCAGCTTAAACCCAGGGGGGACCCTCTATGGCTACACCTTC	CASSLNPGGTLYGYTF
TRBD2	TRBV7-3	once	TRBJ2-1	TGTGCCAGCAGCAAGGGACTAGCCGTCTCCTACAATGAGCAGTTCTTC	CASSKGLAVSYNEQFF
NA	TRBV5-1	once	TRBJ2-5	TGCGCCAGCAGCTTGGGGGCCAAAGGGGGAGAGACCCAGTACTTC	CASSLGAKGGETQYF
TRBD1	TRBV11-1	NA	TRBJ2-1	TGTGCCAGTGCCGGGACAGGGGGCAATGAGCAGTTCTTC	CASAGTGGNEQFF
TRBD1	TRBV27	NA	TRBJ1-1	TGTGCCAGCAGGACAGGGGGCGAGGGAAGCACTGAAGCTTTCTTT	CASRTGGEGSTEAFF
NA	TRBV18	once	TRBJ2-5	TGTGCCAGCTCACCAAACCGGGGGTTCGAAGAGACCCAGTACTTC	CASSPNRGFEETQYF
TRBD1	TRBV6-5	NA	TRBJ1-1	TGTGCCAGCAGCCGACAGGGTTCATTGGACACTGAAGCTTTCTTT	CASSRQGSLDTEAFF
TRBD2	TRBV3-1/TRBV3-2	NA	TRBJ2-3	TGTGCCAGCAGCCAAGATAGTGCGGCGGGGGGGCACACAGATACGCAGTATTTT	CASSQDSAAGGHTDTQYF
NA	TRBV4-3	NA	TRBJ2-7	TGCGCCAGCAGCCCCGCTTTTAGCGGCTACGAGCAGTACTTC	CASSPAFSGYEQYF
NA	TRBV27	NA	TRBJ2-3	TGTGCCAGCAGTTTATCCCTTCGGCTAGCCCGCACAGATACGCAGTATTTT	CASSLSLRLARTDTQYF
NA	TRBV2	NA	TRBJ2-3	TGTGCCAGCAGAGCTGAGACACTTAGCACAGATACGCAGTATTTT	CASRAETLSTDTQYF
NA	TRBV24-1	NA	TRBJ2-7	TGTGCCACCAGTGATGTAGGGGACGAGCAGTACTTC	CATSDVGDEQYF
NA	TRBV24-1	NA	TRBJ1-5	TGTGCCACCAGTGATCCAGGGCAGGGGAGCAATCAGCCCCAGCATTTT	CATSDPGQGSNQPQHF
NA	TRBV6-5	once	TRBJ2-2	TGTGCCAGCAACGAACGAAACAGACACACCGGGGAGCTGTTTTTT	CASNERNRHTGELFF
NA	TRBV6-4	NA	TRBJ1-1	TGTGCCAGCAGCTACAGGGTCGGGGACACTGAAGCTTTCTTT	CASSYRVGDTEAFF
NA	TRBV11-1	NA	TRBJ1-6	TGTGCCAGCAGCTTAATCCGGGAGGATTCACCCCTCCACTTT	CASSLIREDSPLHF
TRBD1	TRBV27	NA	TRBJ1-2	TGTGCCAGCAGCCACGGGACAGGGGAATATGGCTACACCTTC	CASSHGTGEYGYTF
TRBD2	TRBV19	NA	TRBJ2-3	TGTGCCAGTAGTATAGAACTAGCGGGGCCTCAGGGGACGCAGTATTTT	CASSIELAGPQGTQYF
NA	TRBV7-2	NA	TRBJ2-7	TGTGCCAGCAGCACTTACGGACAGAACGAGCAGTACTTC	CASSTYGQNEQYF
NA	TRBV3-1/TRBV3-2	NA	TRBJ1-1	TGTGCCAGCAGCCAGGGCCGGACGGGGGCTGAAGCTTTCTTT	CASSQGRTGAEAFF
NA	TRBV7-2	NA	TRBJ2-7	TGTGCCAGCAGCTCACCCGCGCGGCAGATACATTTACTCTACGAGCAGTACTTC	CASSSPARQIHLLYEQYF
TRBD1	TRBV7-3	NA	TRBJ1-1	TGTGCCAGCAGCTTGTCCGGGACAGGGCTCTCTGAAGCTTTCTTT	CASSLSGTGLSEAFF
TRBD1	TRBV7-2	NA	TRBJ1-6	TGTGCCAGCAGATCGGACAGGTATAATTCACCCCTCCACTTT	CASRSDRYNSPLHF
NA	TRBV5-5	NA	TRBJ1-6	TGTGCCAGCAAGCGGGTACCCCTCCACTTT	CASKRVPLHF
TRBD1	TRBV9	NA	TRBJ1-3	TGTGCCAGCAGCTCCCGACAGGGCTCTGGAAACACCATATATTTT	CASSSRQGSGNTIYF
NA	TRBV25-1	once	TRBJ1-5	TGTGCCAGCAGTGATACCAGGGCCAATCAGCCCCAGCATTTT	CASSDTRANQPQHF